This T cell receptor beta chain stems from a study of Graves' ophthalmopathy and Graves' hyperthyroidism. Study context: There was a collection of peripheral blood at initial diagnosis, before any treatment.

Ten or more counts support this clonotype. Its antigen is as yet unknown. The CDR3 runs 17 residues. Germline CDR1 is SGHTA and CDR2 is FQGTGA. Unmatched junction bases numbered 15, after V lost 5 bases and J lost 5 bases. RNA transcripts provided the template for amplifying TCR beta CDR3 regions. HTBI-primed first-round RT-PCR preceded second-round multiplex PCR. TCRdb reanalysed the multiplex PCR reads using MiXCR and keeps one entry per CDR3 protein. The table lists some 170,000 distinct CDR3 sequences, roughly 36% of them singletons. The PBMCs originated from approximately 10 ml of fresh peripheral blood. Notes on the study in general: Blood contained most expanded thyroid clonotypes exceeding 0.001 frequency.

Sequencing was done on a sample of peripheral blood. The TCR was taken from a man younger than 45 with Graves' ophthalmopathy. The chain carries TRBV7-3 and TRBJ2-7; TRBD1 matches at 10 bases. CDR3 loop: CASSPPDDRGHWNEQYF. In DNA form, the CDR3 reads TGTGCCAGCAGCCCCCCCGACGACAGGGGGCACTGGAACGAGCAGTACTTC.